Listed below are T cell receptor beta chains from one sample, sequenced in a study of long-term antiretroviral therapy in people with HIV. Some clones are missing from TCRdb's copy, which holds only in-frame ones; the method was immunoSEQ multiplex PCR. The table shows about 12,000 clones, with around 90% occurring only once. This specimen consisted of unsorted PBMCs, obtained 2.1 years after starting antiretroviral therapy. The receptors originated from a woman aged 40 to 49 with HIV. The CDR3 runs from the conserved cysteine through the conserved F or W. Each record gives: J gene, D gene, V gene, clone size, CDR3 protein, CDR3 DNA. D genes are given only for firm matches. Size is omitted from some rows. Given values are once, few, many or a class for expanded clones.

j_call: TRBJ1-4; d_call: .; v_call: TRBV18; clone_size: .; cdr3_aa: CASSPLDRPHNEKLFF; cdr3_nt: TGTGCCAGCTCACCACTCGACAGGCCCCACAATGAAAAACTGTTTTTT
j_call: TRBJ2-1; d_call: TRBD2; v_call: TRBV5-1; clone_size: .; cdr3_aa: CASSSQGGMVKEQFF; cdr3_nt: TGCGCCAGCAGCTCCCAGGGAGGGATGGTTAAAGAGCAGTTCTTC
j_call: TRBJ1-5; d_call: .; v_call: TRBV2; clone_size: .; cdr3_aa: CASSTGHISNQPQHF; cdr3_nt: TGTGCCAGCAGTACGGGACACATAAGCAATCAGCCCCAGCATTTT
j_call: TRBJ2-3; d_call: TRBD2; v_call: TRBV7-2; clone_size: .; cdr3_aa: CASSPGTSGGRGYF; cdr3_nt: TGTGCCAGCAGCCCGGGGACTAGCGGGGGGCGGGGGTATTTT
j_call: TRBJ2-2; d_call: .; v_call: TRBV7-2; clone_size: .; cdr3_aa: CASSRDFFTGELFF; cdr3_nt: TGTGCCTCCTCGCGGGACTTCTTCACCGGGGAGCTGTTTTTT
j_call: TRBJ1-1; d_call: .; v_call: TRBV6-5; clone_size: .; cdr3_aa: CASTRGVNTEAFF; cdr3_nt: TGTGCCAGCACCAGAGGGGTGAACACTGAAGCTTTCTTT
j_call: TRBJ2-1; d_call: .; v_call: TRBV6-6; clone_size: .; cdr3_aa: CASSGQSNEQFF; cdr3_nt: TGTGCCAGCAGTGGACAAAGCAATGAGCAGTTCTTC
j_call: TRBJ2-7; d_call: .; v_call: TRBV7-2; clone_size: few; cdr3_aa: CASSLTYEQYF; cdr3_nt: TGTGCCAGCAGCCTAACCTACGAGCAGTACTTC
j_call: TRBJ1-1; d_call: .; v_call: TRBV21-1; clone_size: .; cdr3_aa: CASRDREFTEAFF; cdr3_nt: TGTGCCAGCAGGGACAGGGAGTTCACTGAAGCTTTCTTT
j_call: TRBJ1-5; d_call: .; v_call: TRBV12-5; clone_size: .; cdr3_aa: CASGLYQPQHF; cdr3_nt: TGTGCTAGTGGTTTGTATCAGCCCCAGCATTTT
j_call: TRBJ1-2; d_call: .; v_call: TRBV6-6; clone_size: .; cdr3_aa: CASSYRQGGYTF; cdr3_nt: TGTGCCAGCAGTTATCGCCAGGGTGGCTACACCTTC
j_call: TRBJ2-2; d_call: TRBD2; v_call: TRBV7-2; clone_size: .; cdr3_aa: CASSPGLAVNTGELFF; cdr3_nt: TGTGCCAGCAGCCCGGGACTAGCGGTGAACACCGGGGAGCTGTTTTTT